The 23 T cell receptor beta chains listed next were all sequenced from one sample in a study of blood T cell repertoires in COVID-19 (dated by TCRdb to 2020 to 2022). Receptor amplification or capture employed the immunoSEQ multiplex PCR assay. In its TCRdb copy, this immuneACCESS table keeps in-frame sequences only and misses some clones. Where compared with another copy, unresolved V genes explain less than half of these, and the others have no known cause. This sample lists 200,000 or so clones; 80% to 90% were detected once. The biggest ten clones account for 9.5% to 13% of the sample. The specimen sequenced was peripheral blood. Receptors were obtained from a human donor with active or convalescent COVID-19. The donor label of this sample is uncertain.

The CDR3 coding sequence is TGTGCCAGCAGCCCTTCGGGACGGCGGGGGTATGGCTACACCTTC. Protein sequence: CASSPSGRRGYGYTF. The chain recombines TRBV14 with TRBJ1-2; the D gene is possibly TRBD1 (5 bases). The CDR3 runs 15 residues. Germline CDR1 and CDR2: SGHDN and FVKESK. V was pared by 4 bases and J by 5 bases, with 17 bases between.

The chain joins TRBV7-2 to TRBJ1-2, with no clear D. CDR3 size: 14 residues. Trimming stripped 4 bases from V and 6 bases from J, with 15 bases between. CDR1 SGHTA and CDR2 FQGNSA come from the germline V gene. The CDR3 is CASSYSLGLNGYTF. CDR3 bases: TGTGCCAGCAGCTATTCTCTCGGACTGAATGGCTACACCTTC. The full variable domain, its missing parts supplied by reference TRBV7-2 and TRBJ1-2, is GAGVSQSPSNKVTEKGKDVELRCDPISGHTALYWYRQSLGQGLEFLIYFQGNSAPDKSGLPSDRFSAERTGGSVSTLTIQRTQQEDSAVYLCASSYSLGLNGYTFGSGTRLTVV.

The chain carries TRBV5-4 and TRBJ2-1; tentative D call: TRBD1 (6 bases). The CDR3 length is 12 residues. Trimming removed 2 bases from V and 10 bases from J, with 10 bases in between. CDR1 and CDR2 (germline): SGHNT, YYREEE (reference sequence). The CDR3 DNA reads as TGTGCCAGCAGCTTTACAGGGTACGAGCAGTTCTTC. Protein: CASSFTGYEQFF.

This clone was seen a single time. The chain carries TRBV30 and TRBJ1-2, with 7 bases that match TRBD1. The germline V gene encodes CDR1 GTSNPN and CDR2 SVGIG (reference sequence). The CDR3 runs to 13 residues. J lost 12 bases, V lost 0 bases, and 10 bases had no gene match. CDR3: CAWSVDRQGRNTF. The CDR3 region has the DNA TGTGCCTGGAGTGTAGACCGACAGGGCAGGAACACCTTC.

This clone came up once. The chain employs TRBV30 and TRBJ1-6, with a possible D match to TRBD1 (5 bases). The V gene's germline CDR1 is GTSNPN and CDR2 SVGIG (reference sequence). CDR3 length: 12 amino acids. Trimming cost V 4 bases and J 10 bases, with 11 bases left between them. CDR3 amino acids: CAWTQGGSPLHF. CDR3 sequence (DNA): TGTGCCTGGACGCAGGGTGGGTCACCCCTCCACTTT.

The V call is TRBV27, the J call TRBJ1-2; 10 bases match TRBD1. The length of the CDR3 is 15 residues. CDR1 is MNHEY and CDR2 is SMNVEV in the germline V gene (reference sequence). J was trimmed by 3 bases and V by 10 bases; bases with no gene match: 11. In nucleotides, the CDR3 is TGTGCCAACCATTGGGGACAGGGGAGTTACTATGGCTACACCTTC. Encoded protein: CANHWGQGSYYGYTF.

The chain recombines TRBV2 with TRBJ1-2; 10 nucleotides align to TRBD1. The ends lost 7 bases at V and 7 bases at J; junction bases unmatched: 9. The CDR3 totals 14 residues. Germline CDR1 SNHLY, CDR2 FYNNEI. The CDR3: CASTGTGASVGYTF. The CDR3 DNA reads TGTGCCAGCACCGGGACAGGGGCATCGGTTGGCTACACCTTC.

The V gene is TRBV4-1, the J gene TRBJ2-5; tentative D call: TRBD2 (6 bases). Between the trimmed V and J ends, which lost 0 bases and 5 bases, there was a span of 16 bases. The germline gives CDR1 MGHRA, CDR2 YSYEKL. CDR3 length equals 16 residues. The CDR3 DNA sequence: TGCGCCAGCAGCCAAGATGGGGGGACTGGCCGGGAGACCCAGTACTTC. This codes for CASSQDGGTGRETQYF.

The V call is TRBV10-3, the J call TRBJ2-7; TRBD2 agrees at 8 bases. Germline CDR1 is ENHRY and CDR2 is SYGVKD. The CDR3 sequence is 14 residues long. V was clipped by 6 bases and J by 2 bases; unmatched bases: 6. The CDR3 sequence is CAISSGGGTYEQYF. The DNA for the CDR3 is TGTGCCATCAGCTCCGGGGGGGGGACCTACGAGCAGTACTTC.

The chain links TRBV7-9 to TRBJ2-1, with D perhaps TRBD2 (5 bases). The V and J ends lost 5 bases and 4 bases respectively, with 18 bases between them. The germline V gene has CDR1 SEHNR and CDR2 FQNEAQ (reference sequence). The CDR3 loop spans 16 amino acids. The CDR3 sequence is CASSPRALAAYNEQFF. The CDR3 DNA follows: TGTGCCAGCAGCCCCCGAGCCCTAGCAGCTTACAATGAGCAGTTCTTC. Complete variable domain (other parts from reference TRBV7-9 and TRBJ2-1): DTGVSQNPRHKITKRGQNVTFRCDPISEHNRLYWYRQTLGQGPEFLTYFQNEAQLEKSRLLSDRFSAERPKGSFSTLEIQRTEQGDSAMYLCASSPRALAAYNEQFFGPGTRLTVL.

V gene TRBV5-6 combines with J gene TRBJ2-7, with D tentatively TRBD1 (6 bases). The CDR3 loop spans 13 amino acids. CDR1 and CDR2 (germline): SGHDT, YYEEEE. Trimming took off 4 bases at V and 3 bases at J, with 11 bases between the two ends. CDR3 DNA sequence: TGTGCCAGCAGCCACAGGGAGAACTACGAGCAGTACTTC. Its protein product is CASSHRENYEQYF.

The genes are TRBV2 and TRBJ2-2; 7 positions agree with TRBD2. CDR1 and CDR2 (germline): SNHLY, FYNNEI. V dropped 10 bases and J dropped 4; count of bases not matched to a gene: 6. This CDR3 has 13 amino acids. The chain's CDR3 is CATRDYLTGELFF. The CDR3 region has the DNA TGTGCCACCCGGGACTACCTCACCGGGGAGCTGTTTTTT.

CDR3 DNA sequence: TGTGCCAGCAGCGCCGGGACTAGCTACGAGCAGTACTTC. Translating it yields CASSAGTSYEQYF. The chain is built from TRBV7-9 and TRBJ2-7; 8 bases align to TRBD2. The CDR3 covers 13 residues. V trimming: 5 bases; J trimming: 3 bases; junction bases outside the gene matches: 3. Germline V gene lookup returns CDR1 SEHNR and CDR2 FQNEAQ (reference sequence). Full variable domain (missing parts from reference TRBV7-9 and TRBJ2-7): DTGVSQNPRHKITKRGQNVTFRCDPISEHNRLYWYRQTLGQGPEFLTYFQNEAQLEKSRLLSDRFSAERPKGSFSTLEIQRTEQGDSAMYLCASSAGTSYEQYFGPGTRLTVT.

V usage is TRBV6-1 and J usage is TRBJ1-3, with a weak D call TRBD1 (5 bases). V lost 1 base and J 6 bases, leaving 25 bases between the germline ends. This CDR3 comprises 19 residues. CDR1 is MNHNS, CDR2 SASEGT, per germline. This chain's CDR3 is CASSEGRGNGPFRVNTIYF. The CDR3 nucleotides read TGTGCCAGCAGTGAAGGGCGGGGGAATGGTCCCTTCCGAGTAAACACCATATATTTT.

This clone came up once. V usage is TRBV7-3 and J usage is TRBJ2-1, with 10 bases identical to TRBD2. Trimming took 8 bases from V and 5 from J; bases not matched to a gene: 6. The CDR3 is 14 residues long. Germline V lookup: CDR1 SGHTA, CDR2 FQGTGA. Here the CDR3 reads CASGTSGIDNEQFF. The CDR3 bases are TGTGCCAGCGGAACTAGCGGGATCGACAATGAGCAGTTCTTC.

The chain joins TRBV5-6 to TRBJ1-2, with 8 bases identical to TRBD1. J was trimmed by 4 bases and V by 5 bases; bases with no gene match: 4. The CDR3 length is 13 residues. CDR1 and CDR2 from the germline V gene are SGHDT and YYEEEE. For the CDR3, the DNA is TGTGCCAGCAGTGTAGACAGGGGCTATGGCTACACCTTC. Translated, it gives CASSVDRGYGYTF. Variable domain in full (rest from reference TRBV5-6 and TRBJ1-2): DAGVTQSPTHLIKTRGQQVTLRCSPKSGHDTVSWYQQALGQGPQFIFQYYEEEERQRGNFPDRFSGHQFPNYSSELNVNALLLGDSALYLCASSVDRGYGYTFGSGTRLTVV.

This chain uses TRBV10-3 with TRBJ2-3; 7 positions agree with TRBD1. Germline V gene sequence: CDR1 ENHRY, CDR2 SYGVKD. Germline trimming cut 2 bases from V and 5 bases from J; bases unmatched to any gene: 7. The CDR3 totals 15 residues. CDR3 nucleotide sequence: TGTGCCATCAGTGAGACAGGGGTTCAGGGAGATACGCAGTATTTT. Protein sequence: CAISETGVQGDTQYF.

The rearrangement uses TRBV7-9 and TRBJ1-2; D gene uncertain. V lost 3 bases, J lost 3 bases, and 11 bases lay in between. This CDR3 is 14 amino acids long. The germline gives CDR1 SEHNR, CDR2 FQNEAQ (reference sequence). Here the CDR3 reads CASSFSESYYGYTF. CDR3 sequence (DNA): TGTGCCAGCAGCTTCTCCGAGAGTTACTATGGCTACACCTTC.

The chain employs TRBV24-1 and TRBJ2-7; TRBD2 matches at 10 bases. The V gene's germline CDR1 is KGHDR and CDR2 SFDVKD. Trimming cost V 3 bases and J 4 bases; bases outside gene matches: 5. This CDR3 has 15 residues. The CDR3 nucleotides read TGTGCCACCAGTGATCCGCGGACTAGCGGTTACGAGCAGTACTTC. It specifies CATSDPRTSGYEQYF.

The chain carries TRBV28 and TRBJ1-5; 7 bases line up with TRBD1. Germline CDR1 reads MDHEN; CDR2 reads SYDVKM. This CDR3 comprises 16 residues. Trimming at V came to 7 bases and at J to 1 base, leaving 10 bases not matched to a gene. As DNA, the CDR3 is TGTGCCAGCATTGACTCAGGGGGATGGAGCAATCAGCCCCAGCATTTT. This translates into CASIDSGGWSNQPQHF.

CDR3 in DNA: TGTGCCACCAGTGATTCAGACACGCGGGCGGCAGATACGCAGTATTTT. Protein sequence: CATSDSDTRAADTQYF. The rearrangement uses TRBV24-1 and TRBJ2-3, with D possibly being TRBD2 (5 bases). The CDR3 sequence is 16 residues long. Trimming took off 2 bases at V and 4 bases at J, with 15 bases between the two ends. CDR1 and CDR2 from the germline V gene are KGHDR and SFDVKD.

CDR3 in DNA: TGTGCCAGCAGCTTAGATTCAGGGGACTATGGCTACACCTTC. Protein: CASSLDSGDYGYTF. The chain employs TRBV11-2 and TRBJ1-2, with D possibly being TRBD1 (6 bases). Germline V gives CDR1 SGHAT, CDR2 FQNNGV. This CDR3 has 14 amino acids. V was pared by 0 bases and J by 3 bases, with 8 bases between.

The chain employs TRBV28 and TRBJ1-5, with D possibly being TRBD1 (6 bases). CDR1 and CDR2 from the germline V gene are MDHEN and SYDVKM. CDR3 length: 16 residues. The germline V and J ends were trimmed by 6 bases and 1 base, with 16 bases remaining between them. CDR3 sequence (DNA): TGTGCCAGCAGCAGGACAGCACTGGGGAGCAATCAGCCCCAGCATTTT. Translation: CASSRTALGSNQPQHF. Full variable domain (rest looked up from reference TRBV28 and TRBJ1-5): DVKVTQSSRYLVKRTGEKVFLECVQDMDHENMFWYRQDPGLGLRLIYFSYDVKMKEKGDIPEGYSVSREKKERFSLILESASTNQTSMYLCASSRTALGSNQPQHFGDGTRLSIL.